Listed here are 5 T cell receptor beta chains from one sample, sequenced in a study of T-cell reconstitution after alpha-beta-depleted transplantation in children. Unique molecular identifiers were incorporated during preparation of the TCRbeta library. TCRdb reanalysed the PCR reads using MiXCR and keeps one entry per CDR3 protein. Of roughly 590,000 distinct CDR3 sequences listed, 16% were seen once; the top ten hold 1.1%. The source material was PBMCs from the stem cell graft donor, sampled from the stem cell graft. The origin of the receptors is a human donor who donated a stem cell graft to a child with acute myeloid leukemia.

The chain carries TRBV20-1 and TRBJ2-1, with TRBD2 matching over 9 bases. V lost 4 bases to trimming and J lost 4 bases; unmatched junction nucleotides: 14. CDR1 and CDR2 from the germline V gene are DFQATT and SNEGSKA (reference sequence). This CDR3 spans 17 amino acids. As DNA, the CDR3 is TGCAGTGCTACCTCCGTCGGGCGGGGGGGCTTTTACAATGAGCAGTTCTTC. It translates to CSATSVGRGGFYNEQFF.

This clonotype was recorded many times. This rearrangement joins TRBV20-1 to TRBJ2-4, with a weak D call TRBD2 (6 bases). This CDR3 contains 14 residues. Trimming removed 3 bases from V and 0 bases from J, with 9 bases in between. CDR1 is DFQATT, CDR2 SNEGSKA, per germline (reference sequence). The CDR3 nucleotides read TGCAGTGCTAGGGGACTCCTAGCCAAAAACATTCAGTACTTC. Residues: CSARGLLAKNIQYF.

CDR3 loop: CASSQDRGSWGYEQYF. The DNA for the CDR3 is TGTGCCAGCAGCCAAGATAGGGGATCGTGGGGCTACGAGCAGTACTTC. This sequence joins TRBV3-1 and TRBJ2-7; TRBD1 might be the D (5 bases). Deletions cut 0 bases from V and 3 bases from J, with 15 bases between. Germline CDR1 LGHDT, CDR2 YNNKEL (reference sequence). This CDR3 comprises 16 residues.

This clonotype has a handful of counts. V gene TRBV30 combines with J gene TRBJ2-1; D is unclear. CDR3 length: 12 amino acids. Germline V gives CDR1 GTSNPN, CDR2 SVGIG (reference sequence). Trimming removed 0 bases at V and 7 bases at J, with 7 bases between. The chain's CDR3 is CAWSVAGNEQFF. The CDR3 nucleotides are TGTGCCTGGAGTGTAGCTGGGAATGAGCAGTTCTTC.

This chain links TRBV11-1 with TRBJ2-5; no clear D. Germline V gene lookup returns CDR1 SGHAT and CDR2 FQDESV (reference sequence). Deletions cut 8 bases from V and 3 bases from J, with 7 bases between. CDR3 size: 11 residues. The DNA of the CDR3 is TGTGCCAGCGCCAGCAAAGAGACCCAGTACTTC. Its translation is CASASKETQYF. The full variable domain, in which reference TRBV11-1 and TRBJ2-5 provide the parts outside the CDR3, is EAEVAQSPRYKITEKSQAVAFWCDPISGHATLYWYRQILGQGPELLVQFQDESVVDDSQLPKDRFSAERLKGVDSTLKIQPAELGDSAMYLCASASKETQYFGPGTRLLVL.